Described below is a single TCR beta chain sequence and its context. The repertoire was sequenced with immunoSEQ multiplex PCR; TCRdb's copy has only in-frame clones and lacks some. The profile shows hundreds of thousands of clones, approximately 85% of them singletons. This sample was taken from a study of blood T cell repertoires in COVID-19. On the study more broadly: The samples span acute and convalescent COVID-19 from the United States, Italy and Spain. PBMCs, B-cell-depleted T cells, or T cells were the source of the cDNA or gDNA that made up the material.

The study drew participants aged about 18 to 89 years from approximately 23 US areas. Germline-derived CDR1 and CDR2 are SQVTM and ANQGSEA. V gave up 3 bases and J gave up 13 bases, with 12 bases separating them. The CDR3 has 10 residues. Sequencing was performed on PBMCs or T cells enriched from blood (not recorded which). This clonotype was obtained from a woman aged 35 to 49 with acute COVID-19. The chain couples TRBV29-1 to TRBJ2-5; D perhaps matches TRBD1 (6 bases). The CDR3 protein is CSVDDRIAYF. The CDR3 DNA reads as TGCAGCGTTGATGACAGGATCGCGTACTTC.